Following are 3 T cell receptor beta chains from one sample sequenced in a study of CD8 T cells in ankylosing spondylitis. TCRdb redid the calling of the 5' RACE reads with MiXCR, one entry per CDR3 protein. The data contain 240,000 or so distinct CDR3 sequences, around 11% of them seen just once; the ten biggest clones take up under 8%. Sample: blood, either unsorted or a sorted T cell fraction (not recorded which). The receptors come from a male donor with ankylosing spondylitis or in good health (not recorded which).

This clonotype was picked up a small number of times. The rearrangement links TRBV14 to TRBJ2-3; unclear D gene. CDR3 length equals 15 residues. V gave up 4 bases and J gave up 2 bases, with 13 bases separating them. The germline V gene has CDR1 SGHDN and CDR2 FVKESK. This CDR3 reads CASSPRSRYTDTQYF. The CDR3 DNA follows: TGTGCCAGCAGCCCGCGGTCCAGGTACACAGATACGCAGTATTTT.

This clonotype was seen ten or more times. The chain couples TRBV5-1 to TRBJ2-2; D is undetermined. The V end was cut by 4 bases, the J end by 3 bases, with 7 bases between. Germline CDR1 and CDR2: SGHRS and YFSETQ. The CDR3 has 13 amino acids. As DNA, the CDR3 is TGCGCCAGCAGCATTACGGACACCGGGGAGCTGTTTTTT. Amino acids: CASSITDTGELFF.

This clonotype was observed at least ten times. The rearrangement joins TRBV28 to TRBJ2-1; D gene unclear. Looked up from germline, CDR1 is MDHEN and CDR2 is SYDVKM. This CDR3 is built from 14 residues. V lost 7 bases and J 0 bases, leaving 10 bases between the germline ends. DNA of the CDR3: TGTGCCAGCACGGGCCCAAGCTCCTACAATGAGCAGTTCTTC. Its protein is CASTGPSSYNEQFF.